This note documents a single T cell receptor (beta chain) sequence. No antigen is known for it. Base qualities are not recorded, but no much larger clone differs from it by a single base. This sample is part of a study of blood T cell repertoires in COVID-19 (dated by TCRdb to about 2020). Some background on the complete study: Collaborator samples came from the United States, Italy and Spain and covered acute and convalescent phases of COVID-19. The prospective study material was composed of cDNA or gDNA derived from T cells, B-cell-depleted T cells, or PBMCs. Subjects who had been exposed to COVID-19, were actively infected with it, or had recovered from it provided the deeply sampled blood TCRbeta repertoires that made up the dataset. A freely available public database, intended as a resource for researchers studying the immune response to SARS-CoV-2, is where the repertoires were released. Samples were obtained from the ongoing ImmuneRACE study (first 160 participants) and from 1,254 subjects provided by 6 global collaborators. Nearly every sample came with metadata listing a de-identified subject ID, COVID-19 status, age in years and sex. Where available, HLA class I and class II types were taken from metadata supplied by the sample provider and were not determined by assay-based typing.

Collaborating institutions collected whole blood in K2EDTA tubes following their own protocols. For TCRbeta analysis, collaborators shipped samples in one of three forms: frozen whole blood, isolated PBMCs, or DNA extracted from either of those sample types. Including the terminal cysteine and phenylalanine, the CDR3 comprises 16 residues. Only CDR3 DNA remains: 48 bases, in frame from the first base. CDR1 and CDR2 were assigned from the germline V gene as MNHEY and SVGEGT. V is cut back by 2 bases and J by 7 bases, with 11 bases in the junction unmatched. Results the study describes overall, beyond this receptor: The quantity of clinical and demographic metadata differed by source and by participant and was supplied without curation.

TCRbeta CDR3 regions were amplified from genomic DNA by means of the immunoSEQ Assay, a bias-controlled multiplex PCR. The authors' analysis ran thus. The number of nucleated cells in each sample was estimated from the amplification of reference gene primers within the assay. To quantify the absolute abundance of each unique TCRbeta CDR3 rearrangement, sequence reads were collapsed and filtered. Productive Simpson clonality was computed per sample as the square root of Simpson's diversity index over productive rearrangements. As stored in TCRdb, this immuneACCESS dataset retains in-frame rearrangements with V and J assigned. A fraction of the clones does not appear; measured against another copy, unresolved V genes explain less than half of the discrepancy, and the remainder lacks a known reason. V, J and clone size are taken as reported in that table, and D and trimming were inferred from the DNA itself. This sample holds under 150,000 clones; 75% to 80% were observed only once. The ten largest clonotypes hold roughly 10% of the sample.

The sequencing sample was made of peripheral blood. The clonotype was recovered from a woman between 45 and 60 years old with active or convalescent COVID-19. The chain employs TRBV6-2 or TRBV6-3 and TRBJ2-4; TRBD2 aligns with 7 central bases. For the CDR3, the sequence is CASSYPPSSGGNIQYF. The DNA is TGTGCCAGCAGTTACCCCCCCTCTAGCGGTGGGAACATTCAGTACTTC.